The 32 T cell receptor beta chains reported below all come from one sample, sequenced in a study of beta chain features in type 1 diabetes. The investigators reverse transcribed all of the isolated RNA, so they sequenced expressed TCRB transcripts. TCRdb keeps only in-frame clones here, not all; method: immunoSEQ multiplex PCR. The sample lists over 300,000 clones, roughly 8% occurring once. Material: central memory CD4+ T cells from blood. The source of these receptors is a woman aged 18-35 years in good health.

This chain joins TRBV28 and TRBJ2-7; 11 bases map to TRBD2. The CDR3 has 14 residues. Germline CDR1 reads MDHEN; CDR2 reads SYDVKM. Here the CDR3 reads CRLAGGLRSYEQYF. Here the CDR3 DNA reads TGTCGTCTAGCGGGAGGCCTTCGCTCCTACGAGCAGTACTTC.

This rearrangement joins TRBV5-1 to TRBJ2-5, with TRBD2 matching over 8 bases. The CDR3 runs to 14 residues. Germline-derived CDR1 and CDR2 are SGHRS and YFSETQ. V was pared by 4 bases and J by 5 bases, with 7 bases of the junction left unmatched. The DNA for the CDR3 is TGCGCCAGCAGCACGGGTAGCGGGAAGGAGACCCAGTACTTC. Translated: CASSTGSGKETQYF.

The gene calls are TRBV5-6 and TRBJ1-4; D is ambiguous. The CDR3 has 12 amino acids. Between the trimmed V and J ends, which lost 4 bases and 8 bases, there was a span of 9 bases. Germline V gives CDR1 SGHDT, CDR2 YYEEEE. CDR3 amino acids: CASSAYREKLFF. CDR3 nucleotides: TGTGCCAGCAGCGCCTACAGAGAAAAACTGTTTTTT.

V usage is TRBV7-2 and J usage is TRBJ1-6, with unresolved D. Germline CDR1 reads SGHTA; CDR2 reads FQGNSA. Trimming took off 1 base at V and 9 bases at J, with 4 bases between the two ends. CDR3 length equals 12 residues. The CDR3 DNA reads TGTGCCAGCAGCTTAGACCGTTCACCCCTCCACTTT. Translation gives CASSLDRSPLHF.

In its sample, this clone was seen a few times. The CDR3 nucleotides are TGTGCCAGCAGCTCAAGGACAGGGCCCCGAAGGGAGCTGTTTTTT. Translated: CASSSRTGPRRELFF. The rearrangement uses TRBV7-2 and TRBJ2-2; 8 bases fit TRBD1. Germline-derived CDR1 and CDR2 are SGHTA and FQGNSA. This CDR3 spans 15 amino acids. Trimming cost V 4 bases and J 9 bases; bases outside gene matches: 10.

The rearrangement uses TRBV2 and TRBJ2-1; perhaps TRBD2 as D (5 bases). V was shortened by 6 bases and J by 2 bases, with 11 bases between the two germline ends. The V gene's germline CDR1 is SNHLY and CDR2 FYNNEI. CDR3 length: 14 residues. CDR3 sequence (DNA): TGTGCCAGCAGCATTAGCGACGCCTACAATGAGCAGTTCTTC. This translates into CASSISDAYNEQFF.

The table lists this clone with a few counts. A far larger clone is only one base removed, so a read error is likely. The chain links TRBV5-8 to TRBJ2-1; D not certain. The CDR3 sequence is 11 residues long. Germline CDR1 reads SGHTS; CDR2 reads YDEGEE. V lost 2 bases and J lost 6, with 3 bases in between. The CDR3 bases are TGTGCCAGCAGCTTCCTCAATGAGCAGTTCTTC. Translated, it gives CASSFLNEQFF.

The chain carries TRBV7-2 and TRBJ2-1, with a weak D call TRBD2 (5 bases). V was pared by 2 bases and J by 3 bases, with 11 bases between. The CDR3 contains 15 residues. Germline-derived CDR1 and CDR2 are SGHTA and FQGNSA. The CDR3 is CASSLSSGNYNEQFF. CDR3 DNA: TGTGCCAGCAGCTTATCGAGCGGAAACTACAATGAGCAGTTCTTC.

This rearrangement joins TRBV11-2 to TRBJ2-5; D possibly matches TRBD1 or TRBD2 (5 bases each). The CDR3 is 15 residues long. CDR1 is SGHAT, CDR2 FQNNGV, per germline. The ends were cut back, 5 bases at V and 4 bases at J, with 17 bases in the middle. The CDR3 reads CASSALGRGAETQYF. For the CDR3, the DNA is TGTGCCAGCAGCGCCCTAGGCAGAGGGGCAGAGACCCAGTACTTC.

This chain links TRBV11-2 with TRBJ1-2, with D unresolved. The V end was cut by 5 bases, the J end by 3 bases, with 7 bases between. CDR1 is SGHAT and CDR2 is FQNNGV in the germline V gene. The CDR3 consists of 12 residues. The DNA of the CDR3 is TGTGCCAGCAGCCAAGTGGACTATGGCTACACCTTC. This sequence encodes CASSQVDYGYTF.

This clone has ten or more counts. The chain has TRBV21-1 and TRBJ1-2. TRBV21-1 is tagged as a pseudogene. The CDR3 loop spans 17 amino acids. For the CDR3, the DNA is TGTGCCAGCAGCAAAGAGCCCGGGCAGGGACCTAACTATGGCTACACCTTC. Encoded protein: CASSKEPGQGPNYGYTF.

This clone has a handful of counts. This chain uses TRBV7-8 with TRBJ1-5, with D unclear. V lost 2 bases and J 3 bases, leaving 14 bases between the germline ends. This CDR3 spans 16 amino acids. Germline V gene data show CDR1 as SGHVS and CDR2 as FQNEAQ. This CDR3 reads CASSLSGLGTNQPQHF. Here the CDR3 DNA reads TGTGCCAGCAGCTTATCAGGACTGGGTACCAATCAGCCCCAGCATTTT.

The chain couples TRBV7-3 to TRBJ2-7, with D possibly matching TRBD2 (6 bases). The CDR3 sequence is 15 residues long. Per the germline V gene, CDR1 is SGHTA and CDR2 is FQGTGA. The V and J ends lost 1 base and 2 bases respectively, with 12 bases between them. CDR3 coding DNA: TGTGCCAGCAGCTTAATGGGGGGTTCGACCTACGAGCAGTACTTC. It translates to CASSLMGGSTYEQYF.

This clone was found many times. This chain joins TRBV5-4 and TRBJ2-2, with D perhaps matching TRBD2 (7 bases). Germline assignment: CDR1 SGHNT and CDR2 YYREEE (reference sequence). This CDR3 is 15 amino acids long. V was trimmed by 4 bases and J by 5 bases, leaving 15 bases between them. This chain's CDR3 is CASSPRGRGTGELFF. The CDR3 bases are TGTGCCAGCAGCCCGCGGGGGCGGGGAACCGGGGAGCTGTTTTTT.

V is TRBV11-2 and J is TRBJ2-7, with TRBD1 as a possible D gene (6 bases). Per the germline V gene, CDR1 is SGHAT and CDR2 is FQNNGV. V shed 6 bases and J shed 6 bases, with 12 bases lying between them. The CDR3 sequence is 12 residues long. The CDR3, as DNA: TGTGCCAGCAGTCTTCACAGGGTCGAGCAGTACTTC. It encodes CASSLHRVEQYF.

The gene calls are TRBV27 and TRBJ1-6; the D is unclear. Per germline, CDR1 MNHEY and CDR2 SMNVEV (reference sequence). CDR3 size: 16 residues. The ends were cut back, 1 base at V and 6 bases at J, with 13 bases in the middle. The CDR3 reads CASSLWLVNVNSPLHF. DNA of the CDR3: TGTGCCAGCAGTTTATGGTTGGTGAACGTTAATTCACCCCTCCACTTT.

As regards this clone: The same CDR3 can be traced to other DNA sequences in this sample. V is TRBV5-4 and J is TRBJ2-5, with D uncertain. The V gene lost 0 bases and the J gene lost 2 bases, with 2 bases spanning the gap. Germline CDR1 SGHNT, CDR2 YYREEE (reference sequence). CDR3 length: 12 amino acids. The CDR3 DNA reads TGTGCCAGCAGCTTGGGGCAAGAGACCCAGTACTTC. This encodes CASSLGQETQYF.

The V call is TRBV11-2, the J call TRBJ2-1, with D possibly TRBD2 on 5 matching bases. Trimming removed 0 bases at V and 4 bases at J, with 10 bases between. This CDR3 has 15 amino acids. CDR1 and CDR2 from the germline V gene are SGHAT and FQNNGV. The chain's CDR3 is CASSLEPSPYNEQFF. CDR3 sequence (DNA): TGTGCCAGCAGCTTAGAACCTAGCCCTTACAATGAGCAGTTCTTC.

The rearrangement uses TRBV4-3 and TRBJ2-1; 12 bases line up with TRBD2. CDR1 and CDR2 from the germline V gene are LGHNA and YSLEER. V trimming: 0 bases; J trimming: 5 bases; junction bases outside the gene matches: 5. The CDR3 loop spans 17 amino acids. CDR3: CASSQDKRTSGNNEQFF. DNA of the CDR3: TGCGCCAGCAGCCAAGATAAGAGGACTAGCGGGAACAATGAGCAGTTCTTC.

This clone was found a few times. The chain combines TRBV7-3 with TRBJ2-1; TRBD1 aligns across 11 bases. CDR1 is SGHTA, CDR2 FQGTGA, per germline. V lost 6 bases to trimming and J lost 3 bases; unmatched junction nucleotides: 7. The CDR3 runs 16 residues. The CDR3 DNA reads as TGTGCCAGCAGTAGACAGGGGACAGGGGGCTACAATGAGCAGTTCTTC. As protein: CASSRQGTGGYNEQFF.

At least ten counts were recorded for this clone. The chain has TRBV6-1 and TRBJ2-1; the D gene is possibly TRBD2 (6 bases). Germline V gene lookup returns CDR1 MNHNS and CDR2 SASEGT. CDR3 length equals 13 residues. V lost 11 bases and J 7 bases, leaving 18 bases between the germline ends. The CDR3 here is CAGRSGRENEQFF. CDR3 bases: TGTGCCGGGCGTAGCGGAAGAGAGAATGAGCAGTTCTTC.

The chain couples TRBV7-3 to TRBJ1-1; D is uncertain. The CDR3 extends over 14 amino acids. The germline gives CDR1 SGHTA, CDR2 FQGTGA. Trimming stripped 5 bases from V and 2 bases from J, with 12 bases between. CDR3 in DNA: TGTGCCAGCAGCCCCGCGGGCTCAAACACTGAAGCTTTCTTT. Translating gives CASSPAGSNTEAFF.

The chain joins TRBV10-3 to TRBJ2-5, with D unresolved. Between the trimmed V and J ends, which lost 2 bases and 3 bases, there was a span of 4 bases. This CDR3 region has 12 residues. Germline CDR1 ENHRY, CDR2 SYGVKD. Here the CDR3 reads CAISEDEETQYF. The CDR3 nucleotides are TGTGCCATCAGTGAGGATGAAGAGACCCAGTACTTC.

The V call is TRBV2, the J call TRBJ1-4, with TRBD1 matching 7 bases. This CDR3 region has 15 residues. The germline V gene has CDR1 SNHLY and CDR2 FYNNEI. After removal of 7 bases from V and 6 bases from J, the junction contained 11 bases not matched to a gene. The DNA for the CDR3 is TGTGCCAGCAACCCGAAAGGGGGCGGGTATGAAAAACTGTTTTTT. The encoded protein is CASNPKGGGYEKLFF.

This rearrangement joins TRBV25-1 to TRBJ1-1; 8 bases match TRBD1. Per germline, CDR1 MGHDK and CDR2 SYGVNS. The J segment lost 4 bases and the V segment lost 4 bases, leaving 11 bases of the junction unmatched. CDR3 length: 16 amino acids. The CDR3 coding sequence is TGTGCCAGCAGTGTTCAGGGGGCGGGAAAGACCACTGAAGCTTTCTTT. It codes for CASSVQGAGKTTEAFF. Variable domain in full (rest from reference TRBV25-1 and TRBJ1-1): EADIYQTPRYLVIGTGKKITLECSQTMGHDKMYWYQQDPGMELHLIHYSYGVNSTEKGDLSSESTVSRIRTEHFPLTLESARPSHTSQYLCASSVQGAGKTTEAFFGQGTRLTVV.

This clone was found many times. This chain connects TRBV14 to TRBJ1-2; maybe TRBD1 (5 bases). Germline loops: CDR1 SGHDN, CDR2 FVKESK. The CDR3 spans 11 residues. Trimming removed 3 bases at V and 8 bases at J, with 7 bases between. Here the CDR3 reads CASSQGGGYTF. CDR3 DNA: TGTGCCAGCAGCCAGGGGGGAGGCTACACCTTC.

This clone was detected a few times. The chain joins TRBV20-1 to TRBJ2-2, with unresolved D. The CDR3 is made up of 11 amino acids. V gave up 2 bases and J gave up 5 bases, with 3 bases separating them. CDR1 is DFQATT and CDR2 is SNEGSKA in the germline V gene (reference sequence). The CDR3 bases are TGCAGTGCTAGAAGGACCGGGGAGCTGTTTTTT. This sequence encodes CSARRTGELFF.

This clone was found a few times. This chain connects TRBV6-6 to TRBJ2-3, with 8 bases fitting TRBD2. The length of the CDR3 is 15 residues. V lost 4 bases to trimming and J lost 2 bases; unmatched junction nucleotides: 5. The germline V gene has CDR1 MNHNY and CDR2 SVGAGI (reference sequence). As DNA, the CDR3 is TGTGCCAGCAGTTTGGCGGGAGGTCCCACAGATACGCAGTATTTT. It encodes CASSLAGGPTDTQYF.

This clone was detected only a few times. V is TRBV6-6 and J is TRBJ1-1; D uncertain. CDR3 length: 15 amino acids. Germline V lookup: CDR1 MNHNY, CDR2 SVGAGI (reference sequence). V shed 6 bases and J shed 0 bases, with 14 bases lying between them. The CDR3 loop is CASSPRHSLNTEAFF. DNA for the CDR3: TGTGCCAGCAGCCCGAGGCACAGCCTGAACACTGAAGCTTTCTTT.

This clone showed up just a few times. The chain links TRBV20-1 to TRBJ1-2; a weak D match, TRBD1 (5 bases). The germline V gene has CDR1 DFQATT and CDR2 SNEGSKA (reference sequence). V lost 0 bases to trimming and J lost 10 bases, with 9 bases between them. The CDR3 has 11 residues. CDR3 amino acids: CSARDADIYTF. In DNA, the CDR3 is TGCAGTGCTAGAGACGCGGACATCTACACCTTC.

The rearrangement joins TRBV7-3 to TRBJ2-5; 7 nucleotides line up with TRBD2. Germline lookup yields CDR1 SGHTA and CDR2 FQGTGA. This CDR3 comprises 13 residues. The V and J ends lost 8 bases and 4 bases, in that order; junction bases with no gene match: 7. The DNA for the CDR3 is TGTGCCAGCTTCCAAGGGAGGGGAGAGACCCAGTACTTC. It yields the protein CASFQGRGETQYF.

This clone has only a few counts. This chain uses TRBV5-1 with TRBJ2-6; TRBD2 matches at 7 bases. CDR1 is SGHRS, CDR2 YFSETQ, per germline. V was clipped by 4 bases and J by 2 bases; unmatched bases: 9. The CDR3 spans 17 residues. CDR3 region: CASSRDGGMAGANVLTF. In nucleotides, the CDR3 is TGCGCCAGCAGCCGCGACGGGGGGATGGCTGGGGCCAACGTCCTGACTTTC.